This T cell receptor (beta chain) was profiled in a study of CD8+CD57+ T cells in acquired aplastic anemia. Study-wide results and limits: In CD8+ cells, Simpson's diversity showed no significant difference between patients and controls. Shared by patients and controls, 25 to 30 CD8+ CDR3s were abundant in patients.

Comments on this clonotype: Its specificity is not known.

Germline-derived CDR1 and CDR2 are SGHVS and FQNEAQ. The CDR3 has 13 residues. V dropped 6 bases and J dropped 0 bases, with 8 bases sitting between them. An expansion of CD8+CD57+ cells by flow cytometry had been shown in patients chosen for sequencing. With no exception, the patients had severe acquired aplastic anemia. TCR beta VDJ and CDR3 were profiled, and genomic DNA was the template. TCRdb passed the reads through MiXCR, listing each CDR3 protein once. The sample yields just over 450,000 distinct CDR3 sequences, less than 35% seen once. This receptor was taken from a human donor with aplastic anemia. Sequenced sample: sorted CD4+, CD8+, or CD8+CD57+ T cells (not recorded which) from PBMCs. This chain joins TRBV7-8 and TRBJ2-5, with unresolved D. CDR3 coding DNA: TGTGCCAGCAGTCCGTCGTACCAAGAGACCCAGTACTTC. Its protein is CASSPSYQETQYF.